The 30 T cell receptor beta chains listed next were all sequenced from one sample in a study of blood T cell repertoires in COVID-19. Sequenced by immunoSEQ multiplex PCR; TCRdb stores in-frame clones only, minus some. The repertoire holds 150,000 to 200,000 clones, with roughly 90% as singletons. Sequencing was done on a sample of PBMCs or T cells enriched from blood (not recorded which). The source is a woman younger than 35 who had recovered from COVID-19.

This rearrangement joins TRBV11-3 to TRBJ2-7; TRBD1 is a possible D gene (5 bases). This CDR3 is built from 14 residues. Germline assignment: CDR1 SGHNT and CDR2 YENEEA. V was pared by 1 base and J by 4 bases, with 11 bases between. The CDR3 bases are TGTGCCAGCAGCTTAGGATACCAGGGTTACGAGCAGTACTTC. This sequence encodes CASSLGYQGYEQYF.

The rearrangement uses TRBV28 and TRBJ1-1; D unclear. CDR1 and CDR2 from the germline V gene are MDHEN and SYDVKM. This CDR3 region has 13 residues. V shed 5 bases and J shed 1 base, with 8 bases lying between them. CDR3 residues: CASSPSANTEAFF. In nucleotides, the CDR3 is TGTGCCAGCAGTCCCAGCGCGAACACTGAAGCTTTCTTT.

The CDR3 DNA reads as TGCGCCAGCAGCTTGGGGCGTGGACAGGGCTACGAGCAGTACTTC. This encodes CASSLGRGQGYEQYF. The rearrangement joins TRBV5-1 to TRBJ2-7; TRBD1 matches 8 bases. CDR1 is SGHRS, CDR2 YFSETQ, per germline. Trimming cost V 0 bases and J 3 bases; bases outside gene matches: 5. The CDR3 runs to 15 residues.

The chain couples TRBV2 to TRBJ1-5; tentative D call: TRBD1 (6 bases). Germline CDR1 and CDR2: SNHLY and FYNNEI. The ends were cut back, 6 bases at V and 0 bases at J, with 9 bases in the middle. CDR3 size: 14 residues. The chain's CDR3 is CASRGTNSNQPQHF. DNA of the CDR3: TGTGCCAGCAGGGGGACAAATAGCAATCAGCCCCAGCATTTT.

The chain couples TRBV29-1 to TRBJ2-7; TRBD2 agrees at 8 bases. The CDR3 totals 12 residues. CDR1 and CDR2 (germline): SQVTM, ANQGSEA. Trimming cost V 4 bases and J 4 bases; bases outside gene matches: 3. DNA for the CDR3: TGCAGCGTTGCGCTAGCGGGTTACGAGCAGTACTTC. It codes for CSVALAGYEQYF.

The chain uses TRBV5-1 and TRBJ2-3, with 12 bases fitting TRBD2. This CDR3 has 15 residues. Germline V gene sequence: CDR1 SGHRS, CDR2 YFSETQ. The V and J ends lost 0 bases and 4 bases, in that order; junction bases with no gene match: 0. CDR3 protein: CASSLGLAGADTQYF. Here the CDR3 DNA reads TGCGCCAGCAGCTTGGGACTAGCGGGAGCAGATACGCAGTATTTT. Complete variable domain (other parts from reference TRBV5-1 and TRBJ2-3): KAGVTQTPRYLIKTRGQQVTLSCSPISGHRSVSWYQQTPGQGLQFLFEYFSETQRNKGNFPGRFSGRQFSNSRSEMNVSTLELGDSALYLCASSLGLAGADTQYFGPGTRLTVL.

The V and J genes are TRBV4-1 and TRBJ2-7, with 11 bases identical to TRBD2. The ends lost 1 base at V and 4 bases at J; junction bases unmatched: 3. The CDR3 contains 15 residues. In germline, CDR1 is MGHRA, CDR2 YSYEKL. CDR3 in DNA: TGCGCCAGCAGCCAAGGGGCTAGCGGGGGGTACGAGCAGTACTTC. Residues: CASSQGASGGYEQYF.

The chain recombines TRBV19 with TRBJ1-1, with 7 bases that match TRBD1. Germline V gene sequence: CDR1 LNHDA, CDR2 SQIVND (reference sequence). J gave up 3 bases and V 8 bases, and 9 bases lay outside the gene matches. This CDR3 spans 14 amino acids. CDR3 in amino acids: CASSWDSVYTEAFF. The CDR3 DNA is TGTGCCAGTTCCTGGGACAGCGTTTACACTGAAGCTTTCTTT.

The chain recombines TRBV4-1 with TRBJ2-2, with 7 bases identical to TRBD2. CDR3 length: 17 amino acids. J gave up 6 bases and V 4 bases, and 14 bases lay outside the gene matches. Germline V gives CDR1 MGHRA, CDR2 YSYEKL. The CDR3 sequence is CASSRVRASGQAGELFF. In nucleotides, the CDR3 is TGCGCCAGCAGCCGAGTCAGGGCTAGCGGTCAGGCCGGGGAGCTGTTTTTT.

This clone was seen a single time. The V call is TRBV7-9, the J call TRBJ2-1, with 9 bases lining up with TRBD2. The germline V gene has CDR1 SEHNR and CDR2 FQNEAQ (reference sequence). The CDR3 runs 18 residues. The junction had 6 bases not matched to a gene; V was cut back by 0 bases and J by 0 bases. CDR3 region: CASSLAWVAGDSYNEQFF. The CDR3 coding sequence is TGTGCCAGCAGCTTAGCGTGGGTAGCGGGAGACTCCTACAATGAGCAGTTCTTC.

This chain connects TRBV11-3 to TRBJ2-1; the match to TRBD1 covers 7 bases. CDR3 length: 14 amino acids. Germline CDR1 reads SGHNT; CDR2 reads YENEEA. Trimming at V came to 4 bases and at J to 5 bases, leaving 5 bases not matched to a gene. The CDR3 DNA is TGTGCCAGCAGCTCCAGGGGGAGCCACAATGAGCAGTTCTTC. It translates to CASSSRGSHNEQFF.

V gene TRBV28 combines with J gene TRBJ2-3, with 10 nucleotides matching TRBD2. The ends lost 5 bases at V and 2 bases at J; junction bases unmatched: 13. Germline V CDR1 and CDR2: MDHEN, SYDVKM. CDR3 length: 18 residues. The CDR3 protein is CASSIPWTSGPITDTQYF. Here the CDR3 DNA reads TGTGCCAGCAGTATACCATGGACTAGCGGACCGATCACAGATACGCAGTATTTT.

The V and J genes are TRBV27 and TRBJ1-1; tentatively, D is TRBD1 (6 bases). The CDR3 totals 15 residues. CDR1 is MNHEY and CDR2 is SMNVEV in the germline V gene (reference sequence). Trimming stripped 7 bases from V and 6 bases from J, with 21 bases between. CDR3 bases: TGTGCCAGCAAGGGGGGGGCCTTAGAGGATTCTGAAGCTTTCTTT. Translating it yields CASKGGALEDSEAFF.

The chain couples TRBV11-1 to TRBJ2-5; D might be TRBD1 (6 bases). Germline V gene data show CDR1 as SGHAT and CDR2 as FQDESV (reference sequence). V was trimmed by 5 bases and J by 4 bases, leaving 17 bases between them. CDR3 length equals 15 residues. The CDR3 loop is CASSPEGVEGETQYF. DNA for the CDR3: TGTGCCAGCAGCCCAGAGGGGGTAGAGGGAGAGACCCAGTACTTC. Full variable domain (remainder filled in from reference TRBV11-1 and TRBJ2-5): EAEVAQSPRYKITEKSQAVAFWCDPISGHATLYWYRQILGQGPELLVQFQDESVVDDSQLPKDRFSAERLKGVDSTLKIQPAELGDSAMYLCASSPEGVEGETQYFGPGTRLLVL.

This clone was counted once. This rearrangement joins TRBV29-1 to TRBJ1-1; D is uncertain. CDR1 and CDR2 from the germline V gene are SQVTM and ANQGSEA. V was cut by 5 bases and J by 8 bases, with 9 bases left in between. The CDR3 runs 10 residues. Here the CDR3 reads CSVREQEAFF. The CDR3 nucleotides are TGCAGCGTTCGCGAACAGGAAGCTTTCTTT. The variable domain in full, with the rest retrieved from reference TRBV29-1 and TRBJ1-1, is SAVISQKPSRDICQRGTSLTIQCQVDSQVTMMFWYRQQPGQSLTLIATANQGSEATYESGFVIDKFPISRPNLTFSTLTVSNMSPEDSSIYLCSVREQEAFFGQGTRLTVV.

CDR3 DNA sequence: TGCGCCAGCAGCTTGGATTTGAGTTGGGGCGGCAATGAGCAGTTCTTC. Translation: CASSLDLSWGGNEQFF. This chain links TRBV5-1 with TRBJ2-1; maybe TRBD1 (5 bases). In germline, CDR1 is SGHRS, CDR2 YFSETQ. CDR3 length equals 16 residues. V was cut by 0 bases and J by 6 bases, with 16 bases left in between.

The chain has TRBV5-8 and TRBJ2-4, with D tentatively TRBD2 (6 bases). Trimming shortened V by 0 bases and J by 0 bases, and 13 bases separated the two germline ends. The length of the CDR3 is 17 residues. The germline gives CDR1 SGHTS, CDR2 YDEGEE. The CDR3 DNA is TGTGCCAGCAGCTTGGGTAGGAGGGTCCTAGCCAAAAACATTCAGTACTTC. Amino acid sequence: CASSLGRRVLAKNIQYF.

The chain carries TRBV25-1 and TRBJ2-1, with 10 bases identical to TRBD2. Per the germline V gene, CDR1 is MGHDK and CDR2 is SYGVNS. The CDR3 loop spans 15 amino acids. V was pared by 5 bases and J by 4 bases, with 5 bases of the junction left unmatched. In nucleotides, the CDR3 is TGTGCCAGCAGTCGAGCGGGAGGGGCTTACAATGAGCAGTTCTTC. As protein: CASSRAGGAYNEQFF.

This clone was seen a handful of times. The chain combines TRBV28 with TRBJ2-7; no reliable D call. This CDR3 comprises 13 residues. V was trimmed by 1 base and J by 0 bases, leaving 4 bases between them. Germline V gene lookup returns CDR1 MDHEN and CDR2 SYDVKM. CDR3 nucleotide sequence: TGTGCCAGCAGTTTATACAGCTCCTACGAGCAGTACTTC. Protein sequence: CASSLYSSYEQYF.

This chain joins TRBV9 and TRBJ2-1; 8 bases fit TRBD2. CDR3 length: 20 amino acids. CDR1 and CDR2 from the germline V gene are SGDLS and YYNGEE. V was pared by 0 bases and J by 5 bases, with 19 bases of the junction left unmatched. In nucleotides, the CDR3 is TGTGCCAGCAGCGTAGATGAAGCGGGAGCGGTGGTAGAACTAGACAATGAGCAGTTCTTC. Protein sequence: CASSVDEAGAVVELDNEQFF.

The chain uses TRBV9 and TRBJ2-6; the D is unclear. The V and J ends lost 3 bases and 2 bases respectively, with 15 bases between them. The germline gives CDR1 SGDLS, CDR2 YYNGEE. The CDR3 spans 17 residues. The CDR3 spells CASSEHRSLAGANVLTF. The CDR3 bases are TGTGCCAGCAGCGAGCACCGATCTCTGGCTGGGGCCAACGTCCTGACTTTC. Complete variable domain (other parts from reference TRBV9 and TRBJ2-6): DSGVTQTPKHLITATGQRVTLRCSPRSGDLSVYWYQQSLDQGLQFLIQYYNGEERAKGNILERFSAQQFPDLHSELNLSSLELGDSALYFCASSEHRSLAGANVLTFGAGSRLTVL.

This sequence joins TRBV4-3 and TRBJ1-2, with D hard to call. This CDR3 is 13 amino acids long. V lost 0 bases and J lost 4, with 6 bases in between. Per the germline V gene, CDR1 is LGHNA and CDR2 is YSLEER. This CDR3 is CASSQDLVYGYTF. The CDR3, as DNA: TGCGCCAGCAGCCAAGATTTAGTCTATGGCTACACCTTC.

The CDR3 DNA sequence: TGCGCCAGCAGTGGAGGCTCCACAGGGCCCCAGCATTTT. Protein product: CASSGGSTGPQHF. V gene TRBV10-2 combines with J gene TRBJ1-5, with D tentatively TRBD1 (5 bases). CDR3 length: 13 amino acids. CDR1 and CDR2 from the germline V gene are WSHSY and SAAADI. Trimming took off 4 bases at V and 9 bases at J, with 13 bases between the two ends.

J is TRBJ2-7 and V is TRBV7-2; 13 bases map to TRBD2. The V gene end was trimmed by 5 bases and the J gene end by 4 bases; junction bases not matched to a gene: 11. Germline lookup yields CDR1 SGHTA and CDR2 FQGNSA. The CDR3 runs 17 residues. In DNA, the CDR3 is TGTGCCAGCAGCCTTCCCTCCGGGACTAGCGGGGTATACGAGCAGTACTTC. It yields the protein CASSLPSGTSGVYEQYF.

The V call is TRBV15, the J call TRBJ1-5; the match to TRBD1 covers 10 bases. After removal of 4 bases from V and 6 bases from J, the junction contained 3 bases not matched to a gene. CDR1 and CDR2 (germline): LNHNV, YYDKDF (reference sequence). This CDR3 comprises 14 residues. The CDR3 nucleotides are TGTGCCACCAGCATCGACAGGGGGCTTCAGCCCCAGCATTTT. Amino acid sequence: CATSIDRGLQPQHF.

The gene calls are TRBV28 and TRBJ2-1, with TRBD2 matching over 7 bases. With V trimmed by 0 bases and J by 5 bases, 4 bases remained unmatched. The CDR3 is 15 residues long. Per germline, CDR1 MDHEN and CDR2 SYDVKM. For the CDR3, the DNA is TGTGCCAGCAGTTTATGGAACCTAGCGGACAATGAGCAGTTCTTC. Protein: CASSLWNLADNEQFF.

V and J are TRBV5-1 and TRBJ1-4, with D perhaps TRBD1 (5 bases). The V end lost 2 bases, the J end lost 0 bases, and 8 bases lay between the germline ends. The CDR3 is 15 residues long. Germline assignment: CDR1 SGHRS and CDR2 YFSETQ. CDR3 bases: TGCGCCAGCAGCTTTTCGGGGGCAACTAATGAAAAACTGTTTTTT. It translates to CASSFSGATNEKLFF.

In this sample, this clone turned up once. The rearrangement links TRBV6-5 to TRBJ2-2, with D possibly being TRBD1 (6 bases). The CDR3 is made up of 16 amino acids. Germline values: CDR1 MNHEY, CDR2 SVGAGI. Trimming took off 0 bases at V and 1 base at J, with 9 bases between the two ends. The CDR3 DNA is TGTGCCAGCAGTTACTCGCCGACAGGGAACACCGGGGAGCTGTTTTTT. It translates to CASSYSPTGNTGELFF.

V gene TRBV2 combines with J gene TRBJ2-7; TRBD2 is a possible D gene (6 bases). This CDR3 has 13 residues. Trimming left V 6 bases short and J 3 bases short, with 12 bases between. The germline gives CDR1 SNHLY, CDR2 FYNNEI. This CDR3 reads CASSPGVGYEQYF. As DNA, the CDR3 is TGTGCCAGCAGCCCGGGAGTAGGCTACGAGCAGTACTTC.

The J gene is TRBJ1-6, the V gene TRBV19; D uncertain. Trimming pared 5 bases from V and 16 bases from J, leaving 21 bases between. The germline CDR1 and CDR2 sequences are LNHDA and SQIVND (reference sequence). The CDR3 is made up of 14 amino acids. The CDR3 region has the DNA TGTGCCAGTAGTGATCGGGCAACTAGTGCAGCTCTCCACTTT. Its translation is CASSDRATSAALHF.